What follows is one T cell receptor beta chain and its context. Its antigen remains undetermined. No base quality values were provided; no much bigger clone lies one nucleotide off. For sequencing, an Illumina NovaSeq 6000 was employed. TCR cDNA was made using 5'RACE template switching, a step that added a universal primer site and unique molecular identifiers. Priming for cDNA synthesis came from both the TCR alpha and TCR beta constant segments. Two PCR steps were used to amplify libraries, with sample barcodes and sequencing adapters being added in the second step. Sequencing of the libraries was done on either Illumina HiSeq 2500 (2x100 bp) or NovaSeq (2x150 bp). The study's processing was this. Reads were demultiplexed and collapsed into UMI consensus sequences with MIGEC, and V(D)J alignment was performed with MiXCR. Vaccine-responding clonotypes were identified with edgeR using replicate PBMC samples, with FDR below 0.01 and a log2 fold change above 5 up to day 15 being required. Bulk clonotypes were assigned CD4 or CD8 identity according to which sequenced CD4 or CD8 repertoire held them at higher abundance. TCRdb's own reprocessing of the public reads used fastp at Q25 and MiXCR and kept productive beta chains. Every CDR3 protein is listed once, alongside the most common genes and DNA of its rows. These V and J calls originate from TCRdb's pipeline instead of the authors' own analysis. Here the sample has around 310,000 distinct CDR3 sequences; around 3.6% occur a single time. About a quarter of the sample goes to the ten largest clones.

The data originate from a study of T cells after yellow fever vaccination (dated by TCRdb to between 2018 and 2021). At the level of the whole study: Libraries from fractions with low cell numbers were prepared with the SMART-Seq v4 Ultra Low Input RNA kit. Bulk PBMC replicates and cell subsets were isolated from blood drawn at multiple timepoints before and after both primary and secondary immunization. Two healthy male donors, one aged 18 to 30 and one aged 30 to 39 years, made up the cohort. To follow T-cell clones before and after both primary and booster YFV17D yellow fever vaccination, bulk TCR alpha and beta repertoires underwent longitudinal sequencing.

Paper-wide results and their limitations: A small share of clonotypes was detected in both CD4 and CD8 compartments, with the overlap likely arising from convergent recombination. Computational filtering was required because FACS-sorted repertoires could contain abundant contaminating clonotypes from the bulk population. Compared with the primary T-cell response, the secondary T-cell response was faster but weaker, reaching its peak on day 5 rather than on day 15. After the booster, most of the clones that had expanded following primary vaccination were detected again (roughly 97% of CD4 and around 90% of CD8), which suggests that memory was broadly maintained. Because only a couple of donors were included in the study, the extent to which the findings can be generalized is limited.

This specimen's treatment or condition label, per the study, means: live attenuated yellow fever vaccine strain. At each blood-draw timepoint, two biological replicates of bulk PBMCs were obtained. PBMCs were isolated from peripheral blood using a standard Ficoll-Paque protocol. TriZol was used to extract RNA from bulk PBMCs, from CD4 and CD8 fractions, and from dextramer-positive and dextramer-negative fractions. V is trimmed back by 3 bases and J by 8 bases, and the junction contains 12 bases that no gene match accounts for. Taken from cysteine to phenylalanine, the CDR3 has 14 residues. This entry keeps only the CDR3 DNA: 42 bases, framed from base 1. The germline V gene (reference sequence) gives CDR1 as DFQATT and CDR2 as SNEGSKA.

The TCR originated in a man in his late teens or twenties who received the YFV17D yellow fever vaccine. Here the chain combines TRBV20-1 and TRBJ1-2; TRBD1 agrees with 7 junctional bases. The starting material was PBMCs, obtained on the day of the yellow fever booster vaccination. This receptor carries the CDR3 CSASPGLGQQGYTF. The DNA sequence reads TGCAGTGCTAGCCCGGGGCTGGGACAGCAGGGCTACACCTTC.